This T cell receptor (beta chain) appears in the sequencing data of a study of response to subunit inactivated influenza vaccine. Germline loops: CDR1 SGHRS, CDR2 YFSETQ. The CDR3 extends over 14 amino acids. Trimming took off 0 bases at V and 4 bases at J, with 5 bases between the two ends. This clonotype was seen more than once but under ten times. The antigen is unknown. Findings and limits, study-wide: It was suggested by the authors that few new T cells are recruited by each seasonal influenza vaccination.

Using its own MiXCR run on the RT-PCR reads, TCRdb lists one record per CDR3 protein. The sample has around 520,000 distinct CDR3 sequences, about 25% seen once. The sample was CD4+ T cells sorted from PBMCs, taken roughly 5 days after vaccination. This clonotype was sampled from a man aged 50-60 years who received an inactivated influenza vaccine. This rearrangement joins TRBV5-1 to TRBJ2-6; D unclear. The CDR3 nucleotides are TGCGCCAGCAGCTTGGGTGACGGGGCCAACGTCCTGACTTTC. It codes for CASSLGDGANVLTF.